A single sample is the source of the 14 T cell receptor beta chains below, sequenced in a study of blood T cells in healthy people across ages. With a J-beta primer mix and a sample-barcoded 5' primer, a second PCR ran roughly 6 to 11 cycles. MiXCR, applied by TCRdb to the 5' RACE reads, yields one record per CDR3 protein. This sample carries roughly 1.5 million distinct CDR3 sequences, around 40% of them seen once, and the ten largest clones take under 5%. Input material: blood. These receptors all come from a woman under 30 in good health.

The V gene is TRBV2, the J gene TRBJ2-5; D is uncertain. The CDR3 runs to 11 residues. The germline V gene has CDR1 SNHLY and CDR2 FYNNEI. The CDR3 protein is CASEAQETQYF. In DNA, the CDR3 is TGTGCAAGCGAGGCCCAAGAGACCCAGTACTTC.

This clonotype has only one observation. The chain's CDR3 is CASSQETSGRNEQYF. The CDR3 region has the DNA TGCGCCAGCAGCCAAGAGACTAGCGGGAGGAACGAGCAGTACTTC. The V call is TRBV4-1, the J call TRBJ2-4; 13 bases are a match to TRBD2. The end of the DNA is better explained by TRBJ2-7, so the J call may be wrong. Germline loops: CDR1 MGHRA, CDR2 YSYEKL. The CDR3 spans 15 residues.

The J gene is TRBJ2-1, the V gene TRBV16; a possible D gene is TRBD2 (6 bases). V was cut by 5 bases and J by 1 base, with 18 bases left in between. CDR3 size: 17 residues. CDR1 is KGHSY and CDR2 is FQNENV in the germline V gene. The CDR3: CASSGGAGLKSYNEQFF. The CDR3 DNA sequence: TGTGCCAGCAGCGGTGGGGCGGGACTGAAGTCCTACAATGAGCAGTTCTTC.

The chain uses TRBV4-2 and TRBJ2-1; no clear D. In germline, CDR1 is LGHNA, CDR2 YNFKEQ. The CDR3 extends over 13 amino acids. Trimming took off 0 bases at V and 7 bases at J, with 7 bases between the two ends. CDR3 region: CASSQDEGNEQFF. DNA for the CDR3: TGTGCCAGCAGCCAAGATGAAGGAAATGAGCAGTTCTTC.

The chain uses TRBV6-5 and TRBJ2-1; TRBD2 agrees at 9 bases. The germline gives CDR1 MNHEY, CDR2 SVGAGI. The CDR3 loop spans 15 amino acids. Losses at the gene ends were 0 bases for V and 9 bases for J; bases not matched to a gene: 6. CDR3 sequence reads: CASSYSRLAGSEQFF. As DNA, the CDR3 is TGTGCCAGCAGTTACTCCAGGCTAGCGGGGAGTGAGCAGTTCTTC.

The chain couples TRBV15 to TRBJ1-4; a weak D match, TRBD1 (5 bases). From germline, CDR1 is LNHNV and CDR2 YYDKDF (reference sequence). Trimming shortened V by 10 bases and J by 7 bases, and 13 bases separated the two germline ends. This CDR3 spans 12 amino acids. CDR3 amino acids: CAISRGVEKLFF. The CDR3 coding sequence is TGTGCCATAAGTCGAGGGGTTGAAAAACTGTTTTTT.

With respect to this clonotype: With a much larger clone just one base away, this may be a read error. The chain is built from TRBV6-2 or TRBV6-3 and TRBJ2-1; weak D call: TRBD2 (5 bases). The V gene's germline CDR1 is MNHEY and CDR2 SVGEGT. The CDR3 is 14 residues long. This CDR3 reads CASSYSASHNGQFF. In DNA, the CDR3 is TGTGCCAGCAGTTACTCTGCTAGCCATAATGGGCAGTTCTTC.

On this clonotype itself: At one of its ends the junction is not consistent with the germline gene, which may arise from a read error. This chain joins TRBV5-1 and TRBJ2-1; D might be TRBD2 (5 bases). CDR3 length: 14 residues. Germline V lookup: CDR1 SGHRS, CDR2 YFSETQ. For the CDR3, the DNA is TGCACCAGCAGCTTCGGGAACTCCTACAATGAGCAGTTCTTC. Its translation: CTSSFGNSYNEQFF.

This clonotype occurred a few times. The chain uses TRBV10-3 and TRBJ2-3; the match to TRBD1 covers 9 bases. This CDR3 region has 15 residues. Germline V gene data show CDR1 as ENHRY and CDR2 as SYGVKD. Trimming removed 4 bases from V and 2 bases from J; junction bases left unmatched: 4. The DNA for the CDR3 is TGTGCCATCAGTGCGGGACAGGGTTACACAGATACGCAGTATTTT. It codes for CAISAGQGYTDTQYF.

This clonotype was counted a single time. The chain recombines TRBV20-1 with TRBJ1-1; 7 bases are a match to TRBD1. This CDR3 is built from 15 residues. Germline-derived CDR1 and CDR2 are DFQATT and SNEGSKA (reference sequence). J lost 1 base, V lost 6 bases, and 11 bases had no gene match. CDR3 nucleotide sequence: TGCAGTGCAGCCGGGACAGAGGGCCAGAACACTGAAGCTTTCTTT. Translation gives CSAAGTEGQNTEAFF.

This clonotype occurred a few times. This chain uses TRBV9 with TRBJ2-5; D possibly corresponds to TRBD2 (5 bases). Germline CDR1 and CDR2: SGDLS and YYNGEE. Trimming pared 0 bases from V and 5 bases from J, leaving 8 bases between. The CDR3 loop spans 13 amino acids. The DNA of the CDR3 is TGTGCCAGCAGCGTAGGGAAGCGGGAGACCCAGTACTTC. Its protein is CASSVGKRETQYF.

The sample holds a few counts of this clonotype. The genes are TRBV9 and TRBJ1-4; 9 nucleotides align to TRBD1. Germline V gives CDR1 SGDLS, CDR2 YYNGEE. V gave up 2 bases and J gave up 2 bases; unmatched junction bases: 7. The CDR3 loop spans 17 amino acids. In DNA form, the CDR3 reads TGTGCCAGCAGCGTGGACAGGGGAGGTAACACTAATGAAAAACTGTTTTTT. Its protein product is CASSVDRGGNTNEKLFF.

V gene TRBV12-3 or TRBV12-4 combines with J gene TRBJ1-6; D ambiguous. The CDR3 consists of 8 residues. This CDR3 reads CTNSPLHF. CDR3 bases: TGTACCAATTCACCCCTCCACTTT.

This chain links TRBV25-1 with TRBJ1-2, with 7 nucleotides matching TRBD1. Germline V gene data show CDR1 as MGHDK and CDR2 as SYGVNS. The CDR3 is 16 residues long. V lost 1 base and J lost 7; bases outside the gene matches: 12. The CDR3 loop is CASSEFRTGAGSGYTF. DNA of the CDR3: TGTGCCAGCAGTGAATTCCGGACAGGCGCGGGGTCTGGCTACACCTTC.